This T cell receptor beta chain was recorded in a study of identical twins. Study-level points and caveats: Within twin pairs, the out-of-frame alpha sequences they shared showed excess low generation probability.

Using its own MiXCR run on the 5' RACE reads, TCRdb lists one record per CDR3 protein. This sample yields 1.5 million to 2 million distinct CDR3 sequences, of which 25% to 35% are seen a single time; less than 0.35% belongs to the top ten. Germline CDR1 and CDR2: MGHRA and YSYEKL. Trimming removed 4 bases from V and 2 bases from J; junction bases left unmatched: 10. The CDR3 runs 17 residues. This clonotype has a handful of counts. Antigen unknown. The chain joins TRBV4-1 to TRBJ2-2, with 7 bases that match TRBD1. The origin of this receptor is a newborn girl in good health. The sample consisted of cord blood. CDR3 protein: CASSRRNRGSNTGELFF. CDR3 nucleotides: TGCGCCAGCAGCCGAAGAAACAGGGGATCTAACACCGGGGAGCTGTTTTTT.